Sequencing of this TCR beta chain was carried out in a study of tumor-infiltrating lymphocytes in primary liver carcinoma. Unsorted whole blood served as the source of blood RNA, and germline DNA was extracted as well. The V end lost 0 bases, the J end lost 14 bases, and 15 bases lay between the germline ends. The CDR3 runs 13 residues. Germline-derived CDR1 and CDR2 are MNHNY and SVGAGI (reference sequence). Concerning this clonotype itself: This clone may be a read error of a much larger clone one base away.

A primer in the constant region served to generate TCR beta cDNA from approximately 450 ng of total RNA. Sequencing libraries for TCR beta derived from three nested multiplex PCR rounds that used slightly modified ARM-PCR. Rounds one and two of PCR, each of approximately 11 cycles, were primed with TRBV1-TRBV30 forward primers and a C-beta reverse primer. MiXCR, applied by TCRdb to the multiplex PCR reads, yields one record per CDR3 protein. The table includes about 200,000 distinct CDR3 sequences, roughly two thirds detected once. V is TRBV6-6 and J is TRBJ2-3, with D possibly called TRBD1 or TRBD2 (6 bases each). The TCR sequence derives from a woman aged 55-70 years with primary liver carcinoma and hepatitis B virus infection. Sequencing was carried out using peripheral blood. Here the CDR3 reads CASSYSGKGGWYF. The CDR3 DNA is TGTGCCAGCAGTTACTCGGGCAAGGGGGGTTGGTATTTT.